The rows below give T cell receptor beta chains drawn from one sample of a study of T cell responses to AZD1222 COVID-19 vaccine. The data were produced by immunoSEQ multiplex PCR, yet TCRdb's version contains in-frame clones alone and is incomplete. The table includes approximately 46,000 clones, approximately 90% detected once. The starting material was peripheral blood, obtained 28 days after the second AZD1222 dose. The origin of the receptors is an adult who received the AZD1222 COVID-19 vaccine. Each CDR3 is given with its conserved first and last residue. D genes are given only for firm matches. Some rows mark clone size as missing; the rest say once, few, many or name a class of expanded clone.

TRBD1,TRBJ2-2,TRBV6-6,-,TGTGCCAGCAGCCAAGGACAGGGGGCGGCCGGGGAGCTGTTTTTT,CASSQGQGAAGELFF
-,TRBJ1-4,TRBV7-9,-,TGTGCCAGCAGCGGAACCGGGACGGGTAATGAAAAACTGTTTTTT,CASSGTGTGNEKLFF
-,TRBJ2-1,TRBV5-1,-,TGCGCCAGCAGCTTGACGGCCCAGGGGGGATCCAATGAGCAGTTCTTC,CASSLTAQGGSNEQFF
-,TRBJ2-7,TRBV12-3/TRBV12-4,-,TGTGCCAGCAGCCCTACAGGAGCTTACGAGCAGTACTTC,CASSPTGAYEQYF
-,TRBJ1-2,TRBV19,once,TGTGCCAGTGGCCTGGCGGATTACTATGGCTACACCTTC,CASGLADYYGYTF
-,TRBJ2-7,TRBV27,-,TGTGCCAGCAGTTTACTTACGGCGCCTAGGGAGCAGTACTTC,CASSLLTAPREQYF
-,TRBJ1-5,TRBV7-8,-,TGTGCCAGCAGCGGGGGGGTCGTGGGCTCCAGGCATTTT,CASSGGVVGSRHF
TRBD2,TRBJ2-3,TRBV27,-,TGTGCCAGCAGTCTAGGGACTAGCCCAGATACGCAGTATTTT,CASSLGTSPDTQYF
TRBD2,TRBJ2-1,TRBV4-1,-,TGCGCCAGCAGCCAAGGGACCCAAGCGGGAGCATTCAATGAGCAGTTCTTC,CASSQGTQAGAFNEQFF
TRBD2,TRBJ2-3,TRBV3-1/TRBV3-2,-,TGTGCCAGCAGCCAAGATGGAGGGGCTAGCGGGAGGAGGGATACGCAGTATTTT,CASSQDGGASGRRDTQYF
-,TRBJ1-5,TRBV12-1,-,TGTGCCAGCAGCGTCTATAGCAATCAGCCCCAGCATTTT,CASSVYSNQPQHF
-,TRBJ1-5,TRBV9,-,TGTGCCAGCAGCGTAACAGGGCAAAATCAGCCCCAGCATTTT,CASSVTGQNQPQHF
TRBD1,TRBJ2-3,TRBV19,-,TGTGCCAGTAGTCCCCGGACAGGGGGAGGGTCAACAGATACGCAGTATTTT,CASSPRTGGGSTDTQYF
-,TRBJ2-7,TRBV2,-,TGTGCCAGCAGTGACGTTGGAGGTCCCGAGCAGTACTTC,CASSDVGGPEQYF
-,TRBJ2-2,TRBV24-1,-,TGTGCCACCAGTGATTCTCGACAGGTTGAAACCGGGGAGCTGTTTTTT,CATSDSRQVETGELFF
-,TRBJ2-7,TRBV12-3/TRBV12-4,-,TGTGCCAGCAGAGACCCCAGGGTCTACGAGCAGTACTTC,CASRDPRVYEQYF
TRBD2,TRBJ2-3,TRBV27,-,TGTGCCAGCAGCAAAGGGACTAGCGGGAGTTTCGATACGCAGTATTTT,CASSKGTSGSFDTQYF
TRBD2,TRBJ2-1,TRBV5-3,-,TGTGCCAGAAGCTACCCCCGGGTAGCGGGAGCCTACAATGAGCAGTTCTTC,CARSYPRVAGAYNEQFF
TRBD2,TRBJ2-7,TRBV14,-,TGTGCCAGCAGCCACATACTAGCGGGGTCTTACGAGCAGTACTTC,CASSHILAGSYEQYF
TRBD2,TRBJ2-3,TRBV30,-,TGTGCCTGGAGTGTACCAGCGGGAAACACAGATACGCAGTATTTT,CAWSVPAGNTDTQYF
-,TRBJ2-4,TRBV7-2,once,TGTGCCAGCAGCTTAGCGGGGAACATTCAGTACTTC,CASSLAGNIQYF
TRBD2,TRBJ2-1,TRBV18,-,TGTGCCAGCTCACCTGAGACTAGCGCGTCCTACAATGAGCAGTTCTTC,CASSPETSASYNEQFF
-,TRBJ1-1,TRBV5-4,-,TGTGCCAGCAGCTTTGGGAGGAACACTGAAGCTTTCTTT,CASSFGRNTEAFF
-,TRBJ2-7,TRBV10-2,-,TGCGCCAGCTCACTTTCGGCCTACGAGCAGTACTTC,CASSLSAYEQYF
-,TRBJ1-3,TRBV7-2,-,TGTGCCAGCAGCTTAGGTCCCAACTCTGGAAACACCATATATTTT,CASSLGPNSGNTIYF
-,TRBJ2-7,TRBV5-1,-,TGCGCCAGCAGCTTGGACGACAGCCCGTACGAGCAGTACTTC,CASSLDDSPYEQYF
-,TRBJ2-1,TRBV5-4,-,TGTGCCAGCAGCACGGGTGGGGCTTCCGCCTACAATGAGCAGTTCTTC,CASSTGGASAYNEQFF
-,TRBJ2-6,TRBV24-1,-,TGTGCCACCGGGGCGGGCAGTCAGATTTCTGGGGCCAACGTCCTGACTTTC,CATGAGSQISGANVLTF
-,TRBJ2-7,TRBV30,-,TGTGCCTGGAGTGTGGGCAGTACCTACGAGCAGTACTTC,CAWSVGSTYEQYF
TRBD2,TRBJ2-1,TRBV5-1,-,TGCGCCAGCAGCTTGGGACGGGGAGGGGATGAGCAGTTCTTC,CASSLGRGGDEQFF
-,TRBJ2-1,TRBV7-2,-,TGTGCCAGCAGCTTAGGACCAGCGGACTACAATGAGCAGTTCTTC,CASSLGPADYNEQFF
TRBD2,TRBJ2-6,TRBV10-3,-,TGTGCCATCAGTGAAAAGTCCCCGGCTAGCGGGAGGCAAATAAGCTCTGGGGCCAACGTCCTGACTTTC,CAISEKSPASGRQISSGANVLTF
-,TRBJ1-5,TRBV6-2/TRBV6-3,-,TGTGCCAGCAGTTACCCCGGGGATAGCAATCAGCCCCAGCATTTT,CASSYPGDSNQPQHF
TRBD1,TRBJ2-1,TRBV5-1,-,TGCGCCAGCAGCTCGGGACAGGGAAACAATGAGCAGTTCTTC,CASSSGQGNNEQFF
-,TRBJ1-2,TRBV29-1,-,TGCAGCGTTGACTCAGGCTATGGCTACACCTTC,CSVDSGYGYTF
TRBD2,TRBJ2-1,TRBV9,-,TGTGCCAGCAGCGAGCAGGGGGGACTAGCGGGAATGAGCTCCTACAATGAGCAGTTCTTC,CASSEQGGLAGMSSYNEQFF
TRBD2,TRBJ2-5,TRBV3-1/TRBV3-2,-,TGTGCCAGCAGCCAAGAAAAGAGGACTAGCTCCCCGGAGACCCAGTACTTC,CASSQEKRTSSPETQYF
-,TRBJ2-7,TRBV5-5,-,TGTGCCAGCAGCCCCGGACCCCTTAGCGGTTCCTACGAGCAGTACTTC,CASSPGPLSGSYEQYF
TRBD2,TRBJ2-2,TRBV10-3,-,TGTGCCACTCGGACTAGCGTGGGCACCGGGGAGCTGTTTTTT,CATRTSVGTGELFF
-,TRBJ2-7,TRBV7-8,-,TGTGCCAGCAGCCTAAACAACTACGAGCAGTACTTC,CASSLNNYEQYF
TRBD1,TRBJ1-6,TRBV7-6,-,TGTGCCAGCAGCGCGACGGACAGGTCGCGGAATTCACCCCTCCACTTT,CASSATDRSRNSPLHF
-,TRBJ1-1,TRBV4-1,-,TGCGCCAGCAGTCCTTGGGGGGGGGTTGACACTGAAGCTTTCTTT,CASSPWGGVDTEAFF
-,TRBJ1-2,TRBV7-8,-,TGTGCCAGCACCCCCACACGGACTAACTATGGCTACACCTTC,CASTPTRTNYGYTF
-,TRBJ2-7,TRBV18,-,TGTGCCAGCTCCCCGCCGCTTACATACGAGCAGTACTTC,CASSPPLTYEQYF
-,TRBJ1-1,TRBV12-5,few,TGTGCTAGTGGACGGGAGGGAGGCACTGAAGCTTTCTTT,CASGREGGTEAFF
TRBD1,TRBJ1-2,TRBV4-1,-,TGCGCCAGCAGCCGAGGGGGCCCCTTAGGCGGCTACACCTTC,CASSRGGPLGGYTF
-,TRBJ1-1,TRBV5-1,-,TGCGCCAGCAGCCTTGGGACGGGGGAAGACGGAGCTTTCTTT,CASSLGTGEDGAFF
-,TRBJ1-5,TRBV4-3,-,TGCGCCAGCAGCCAAGACCCGGATACGCCCCAGCATTTT,CASSQDPDTPQHF
-,TRBJ1-4,TRBV11-3,-,TGTGCCAGCAGCTTGTACGCTAATGAAAAACTGTTTTTT,CASSLYANEKLFF
-,TRBJ1-3,TRBV7-8,-,TGTGCCAGCAGCTTAGTGGCGCGCCAGACCGCGGGAAACACCATATATTTT,CASSLVARQTAGNTIYF
-,TRBJ1-3,TRBV21-1,-,TGTGCCAGCACTGGTTGGTACAAGGGGGGAAACACCATATATTTT,CASTGWYKGGNTIYF
-,TRBJ1-1,TRBV2,-,TGTGCCAGCAGTGAATATATGCCACGAAAAGCTTTCTTT,CASSEYMPRKAFF
-,TRBJ1-1,TRBV7-8,-,TGTGCCAGCACACCATTTAGAACAGGGAACACTGAAGCTTTCTTT,CASTPFRTGNTEAFF
TRBD2,TRBJ2-7,TRBV16,-,TGTGCCAGCACCCCGGTAGGGCCGGGAGGAGAGCAGTACTTC,CASTPVGPGGEQYF
-,TRBJ1-1,TRBV6-4,few,TGTGCCAGCAGTGTGACCGGGTCGAACACTGAAGCTTTCTTT,CASSVTGSNTEAFF